The 18 T cell receptor beta chains below come from one sample, sequenced in a study of OX40 agonist ivuxolimab in advanced cancers. The data were produced by immunoSEQ multiplex PCR, yet TCRdb's version contains in-frame clones alone and is incomplete. The repertoire includes 90,000 to 100,000 clones, around 83% of them detected once, and more than 1.4% sits in the top ten. The sample consisted of CD4+ or CD8+ T cells sorted from blood, taken in a trial of the OX40 agonist ivuxolimab. These receptors were collected from an adult with an advanced solid tumor such as melanoma, head and neck, liver or kidney cancer.

The rearrangement links TRBV5-6 to TRBJ1-4; D might be TRBD1 (6 bases). Germline assignment: CDR1 SGHDT and CDR2 YYEEEE. V was pared by 0 bases and J by 4 bases, with 16 bases between. This CDR3 is built from 17 residues. The CDR3 nucleotides read TGTGCCAGCAGCTTGGAGTATCGGGGGCGGGGTAATGAAAAACTGTTTTTT. Amino acids: CASSLEYRGRGNEKLFF.

The gene calls are TRBV6-5 and TRBJ1-2; 11 bases are shared with TRBD1. The J segment lost 4 bases and the V segment lost 5 bases, leaving 6 bases of the junction unmatched. CDR3 length: 15 residues. CDR1 and CDR2 from the germline V gene are MNHEY and SVGAGI. The CDR3 DNA reads as TGTGCCAGCAGTGGGGGGACAGGGGGTACCTATGGCTACACCTTC. It codes for CASSGGTGGTYGYTF.

The CDR3 loop is CASRYPDRVPEEKLFF. The CDR3 DNA reads as TGTGCCAGCAGATACCCCGACAGGGTCCCTGAGGAAAAACTGTTTTTT. The rearrangement joins TRBV6-6 to TRBJ1-4, with 7 bases matching TRBD1. J gave up 8 bases and V 6 bases, and 15 bases lay outside the gene matches. This CDR3 spans 16 amino acids. Germline V gives CDR1 MNHNY, CDR2 SVGAGI (reference sequence).

V usage is TRBV4-1 and J usage is TRBJ2-7; 14 nucleotides line up with TRBD2. CDR3 length: 15 amino acids. V trimming: 3 bases; J trimming: 4 bases; junction bases outside the gene matches: 2. Germline CDR1 and CDR2: MGHRA and YSYEKL. CDR3 region: CASSHGTSGSYEQYF. The CDR3 coding sequence is TGCGCCAGCAGCCATGGGACTAGCGGGAGTTACGAGCAGTACTTC.

The V gene is TRBV7-3, the J gene TRBJ2-1; D unclear. Trimming cost V 5 bases and J 8 bases, with 19 bases left between them. This CDR3 spans 15 amino acids. Germline V gives CDR1 SGHTA, CDR2 FQGTGA. CDR3 sequence (DNA): TGTGCCAGCAGCCAACGGACGACGGGTGGGGATGAGCAGTTCTTC. Translation gives CASSQRTTGGDEQFF.

The rearrangement uses TRBV2 and TRBJ1-1, with 8 bases fitting TRBD1. Germline loops: CDR1 SNHLY, CDR2 FYNNEI. The CDR3 sequence is 14 residues long. V was clipped by 6 bases and J by 6 bases; unmatched bases: 9. The CDR3 DNA sequence: TGTGCCAGCAGAGGACAGGGAAGGGGGGCTGAAGCTTTCTTT. Protein: CASRGQGRGAEAFF.

The chain recombines TRBV6-5 with TRBJ2-2; possible D gene TRBD2, 6 bases. The CDR3 extends over 13 amino acids. V was pared by 8 bases and J by 6 bases, with 13 bases between. In germline, CDR1 is MNHEY, CDR2 SVGAGI. The CDR3 protein is CASSGLIPGELFF. The CDR3 region has the DNA TGTGCCAGCTCGGGACTTATTCCCGGGGAGCTGTTTTTT.

The rearrangement links TRBV11-3 to TRBJ2-7, with D tentatively TRBD2 (5 bases). V was clipped by 6 bases and J by 6 bases, with 15 bases between them. The germline gives CDR1 SGHNT, CDR2 YENEEA. The CDR3 contains 13 residues. CDR3 region: CASSNRGLSEQYF. DNA of the CDR3: TGTGCCAGCAGTAACAGAGGGTTATCCGAGCAGTACTTC. Variable domain in full (rest from reference TRBV11-3 and TRBJ2-7): EAGVVQSPRYKIIEKKQPVAFWCNPISGHNTLYWYLQNLGQGPELLIRYENEEAVDDSQLPKDRFSAERLKGVDSTLKIQPAELGDSAVYLCASSNRGLSEQYFGPGTRLTVT.

This chain uses TRBV2 with TRBJ1-5, with D possibly TRBD1 on 5 matching bases. The CDR3 consists of 14 residues. Germline V lookup: CDR1 SNHLY, CDR2 FYNNEI. The germline V and J ends were trimmed by 6 bases and 4 bases, with 13 bases remaining between them. The CDR3 DNA sequence: TGTGCCAGCAGCTGGGGCGCGGGTAATCAGCCCCAGCATTTT. As protein: CASSWGAGNQPQHF.

CDR3 region: CASSSPGQGTGKLFF. The CDR3 DNA follows: TGTGCCAGCAGTTCCCCGGGACAGGGTACCGGAAAACTGTTTTTT. The genes are TRBV28 and TRBJ1-4; 9 bases fit TRBD1. V shed 4 bases and J 10 bases; nucleotides not matched to a gene: 10. This CDR3 spans 15 amino acids. Germline CDR1 reads MDHEN; CDR2 reads SYDVKM.

The V and J genes are TRBV6-5 and TRBJ2-1; TRBD2 aligns across 9 bases. V lost 5 bases to trimming and J lost 9 bases; unmatched junction nucleotides: 11. This CDR3 comprises 15 residues. CDR1 and CDR2 (germline): MNHEY, SVGAGI. CDR3 in amino acids: CASSPTIAGVGEQFF. DNA of the CDR3: TGTGCCAGCAGTCCGACTATAGCGGGAGTAGGTGAGCAGTTCTTC.

The chain combines TRBV7-2 with TRBJ2-2, with 7 bases matching TRBD1. CDR1 and CDR2 from the germline V gene are SGHTA and FQGNSA. The junction had 7 bases not matched to a gene; V was cut back by 8 bases and J by 4 bases. The CDR3 is 14 amino acids. This CDR3 reads CASGRDRATGELFF. The CDR3 region has the DNA TGTGCCAGCGGCCGCGACAGGGCCACCGGGGAGCTGTTTTTT.

The rearrangement links TRBV29-1 to TRBJ2-2; possibly TRBD1 or TRBD2 for D (5 bases each). Germline V CDR1 and CDR2: SQVTM, ANQGSEA. CDR3 length: 13 residues. Trimming removed 6 bases from V and 7 bases from J, with 15 bases in between. The CDR3 protein is CSVMAGTGGELFF. CDR3 nucleotide sequence: TGCAGCGTCATGGCCGGGACGGGCGGGGAGCTGTTTTTT.

V is TRBV6-5 and J is TRBJ2-7; 10 bases are shared with TRBD1. The CDR3 extends over 14 amino acids. Per the germline V gene, CDR1 is MNHEY and CDR2 is SVGAGI. With 5 bases clipped from V and 6 bases from J, the junction kept 7 bases outside the gene matches. The CDR3 sequence is CASSAGTGALEQYF. CDR3 sequence (DNA): TGTGCCAGCAGTGCCGGGACAGGGGCCCTCGAGCAGTACTTC.

The chain links TRBV7-2 to TRBJ2-3; D gene uncertain. From germline, CDR1 is SGHTA and CDR2 FQGNSA. Trimming pared 5 bases from V and 0 bases from J, leaving 12 bases between. This CDR3 region has 15 residues. CDR3 DNA sequence: TGTGCCAGCAGCACCCGACGCGGTAGCACAGATACGCAGTATTTT. This gives the protein CASSTRRGSTDTQYF.

This clone was detected only once. This chain uses TRBV18 with TRBJ2-7; D gene uncertain. CDR3 size: 13 residues. V gave up 0 bases and J gave up 2 bases, with 5 bases separating them. Germline V gene lookup returns CDR1 KGHSH and CDR2 LQKENI. CDR3 in DNA: TGTGCCAGCTCACCACCGAGTCCCTACGAGCAGTACTTC. Encoded protein: CASSPPSPYEQYF.

This chain connects TRBV4-1 to TRBJ1-1; perhaps TRBD1 as D (6 bases). The V gene's germline CDR1 is MGHRA and CDR2 YSYEKL. With 5 bases removed from V and 5 bases from J, the gap between germline ends came to 12 bases. The CDR3 runs 13 residues. The CDR3 here is CASSLDRATEAFF. The CDR3 DNA reads as TGCGCCAGCAGCTTGGACAGAGCTACTGAAGCTTTCTTT.

This chain connects TRBV6-5 to TRBJ2-1; D unresolved. CDR1 is MNHEY, CDR2 SVGAGI, per germline. Trimming took 6 bases from V and 0 from J, leaving 9 bases between them. The CDR3 has 14 amino acids. The CDR3 DNA reads as TGTGCCAGCAGATTGCGAAACTCCTACAATGAGCAGTTCTTC. This sequence encodes CASRLRNSYNEQFF.